Here is one T cell receptor (beta chain) with its context. Its antigen remains unknown. This sample was taken from a study of CD8+CD57+ T cells in acquired aplastic anemia. Across the study: Quantities of DNA derived from sorted CD4+ and CD8+ cells averaged approximately 3 ug. Study-level results: Around 27 sequences, all CD8+ CDR3, were shared between patients and controls. With respect to CD8+ Simpson's diversity, patients and controls did not differ significantly.

Individuals selected for sequencing had exhibited CD8+CD57+ cell expansion on flow cytometry. The diagnosis in all patients was severe acquired aplastic anemia. The germline gives CDR1 SGHTA, CDR2 FQGNSA. This CDR3 has 14 residues. The ends lost 5 bases at V and 2 bases at J; junction bases unmatched: 5. Template material for TCR beta VDJ and CDR3 profiling consisted of genomic DNA. TCRdb analysed the reads with MiXCR anew, one entry per CDR3 protein. The sample lists 150,000 to 200,000 distinct CDR3 sequences; over 40% were seen once. The chain joins TRBV7-2 to TRBJ2-7, with 8 bases lining up with TRBD1. This receptor was taken from a human donor with aplastic anemia. Sequenced input: sorted CD4+, CD8+, or CD8+CD57+ T cells (not recorded which) from PBMCs. The DNA for the CDR3 is TGTGCCAGCAGCATCCCAGGGGGCCCCTACGAGCAGTACTTC. Residues: CASSIPGGPYEQYF.